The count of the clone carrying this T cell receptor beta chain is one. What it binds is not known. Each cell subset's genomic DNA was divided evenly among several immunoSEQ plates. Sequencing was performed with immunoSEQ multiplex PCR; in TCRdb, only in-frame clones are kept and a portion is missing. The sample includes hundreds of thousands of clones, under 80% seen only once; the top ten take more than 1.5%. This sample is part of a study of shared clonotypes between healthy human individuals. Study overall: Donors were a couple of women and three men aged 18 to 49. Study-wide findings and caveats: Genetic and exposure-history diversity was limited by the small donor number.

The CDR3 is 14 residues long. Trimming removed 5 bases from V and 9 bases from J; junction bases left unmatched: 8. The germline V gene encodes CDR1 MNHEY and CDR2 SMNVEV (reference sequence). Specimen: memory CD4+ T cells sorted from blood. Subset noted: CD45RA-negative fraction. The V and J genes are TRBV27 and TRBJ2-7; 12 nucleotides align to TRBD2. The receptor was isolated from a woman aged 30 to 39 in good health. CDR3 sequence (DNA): TGTGCCAGCAGTGACCAAGGACTAGCGGGAAGGCAGTACTTC. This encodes CASSDQGLAGRQYF.